Following are 8 T cell receptor beta chains from one sample sequenced in a study of T cells in Graves' hyperthyroidism and ophthalmopathy. Using RNA transcripts as the source, TCR beta CDR3 regions were amplified. Carried out on the TCR CDR3, a first-round RT-PCR used the HTBI primer set. Each CDR3 protein gets one entry after TCRdb re-called the multiplex PCR reads with MiXCR. The sample consists of hundreds of thousands of distinct CDR3 sequences, about a sixth of them appearing once. The sequencing sample was made of blood. The receptors were gathered from a woman aged 60-75 years with Graves' ophthalmopathy.

Concerning this clonotype itself: Relative to the germline gene, one junction end is altered; a read error may explain this. This chain connects TRBV7-2 to TRBJ2-2, with TRBD2 as a possible D gene (5 bases). CDR1 is SGHTA and CDR2 is FQGNSA in the germline V gene. The CDR3 contains 15 residues. CDR3 residues: CASSLWHLNTGEPFF. CDR3 bases: TGTGCCAGCAGCTTATGGCATTTGAACACCGGGGAGCCGTTTTTT.

This clonotype was detected ten times or more. This chain connects TRBV18 to TRBJ1-1; no clear D. Germline V gives CDR1 KGHSH, CDR2 LQKENI. Trimming took 1 base from V and 0 from J, leaving 3 bases between them. This CDR3 has 13 amino acids. Here the CDR3 DNA reads TGTGCCAGCTCACCACAGTTGAACACTGAAGCTTTCTTT. Its protein product is CASSPQLNTEAFF.

This clonotype was counted many times. The V call is TRBV20-1, the J call TRBJ1-5; maybe TRBD1 (5 bases). Trimming removed 7 bases at V and 4 bases at J, with 14 bases between. The V gene's germline CDR1 is DFQATT and CDR2 SNEGSKA (reference sequence). CDR3 size: 13 residues. CDR3 region: CSVRGPSNQPQHF. The CDR3 region has the DNA TGCAGTGTTAGGGGACCGAGTAATCAGCCCCAGCATTTT.

The chain carries TRBV19 and TRBJ2-4; D is perhaps TRBD2 (5 bases). Germline V gene data show CDR1 as LNHDA and CDR2 as SQIVND (reference sequence). V lost 0 bases, J lost 7 bases, and 13 bases lay in between. The CDR3 sequence is 15 residues long. This chain's CDR3 is CASSIEGGGSNIQYF. CDR3 nucleotides: TGTGCCAGTAGTATAGAAGGTGGAGGAAGTAACATTCAGTACTTC.

V and J are TRBV19 and TRBJ1-2, with 9 positions matching TRBD1. Looked up from germline, CDR1 is LNHDA and CDR2 is SQIVND (reference sequence). The CDR3 is 15 residues long. V shed 6 bases and J 6 bases; nucleotides not matched to a gene: 11. The CDR3 sequence: CASRSGDRVEDGYTF. For the CDR3, the DNA is TGTGCCAGTAGATCGGGGGACAGGGTTGAGGATGGCTACACCTTC.

This clonotype appeared a few times. This chain uses TRBV27 with TRBJ1-2, with TRBD1 matching 7 bases. J gave up 6 bases and V 6 bases, and 10 bases lay outside the gene matches. The germline V gene encodes CDR1 MNHEY and CDR2 SMNVEV (reference sequence). The CDR3 totals 14 residues. CDR3 DNA: TGTGCCAGCAGAACTGCAGGGGGGGCCCATGGCTACACCTTC. Encoded protein: CASRTAGGAHGYTF.

This chain uses TRBV7-9 with TRBJ1-6, with D possibly being TRBD1 (5 bases). V was cut by 3 bases and J by 7 bases, with 7 bases left in between. The germline CDR1 and CDR2 sequences are SEHNR and FQNEAQ (reference sequence). This CDR3 region has 13 residues. The CDR3 sequence is CASSFGDNSPLHF. Written as DNA, the CDR3 is TGTGCCAGCAGCTTTGGGGACAATTCACCCCTCCACTTT.

This clonotype was detected only a few times. The V and J genes are TRBV6-2 or TRBV6-3 and TRBJ2-7; TRBD1 might be the D (6 bases). The CDR3 extends over 14 amino acids. From germline, CDR1 is MNHEY and CDR2 SVGEGT. The ends were cut back, 5 bases at V and 2 bases at J, with 13 bases in the middle. CDR3 amino acids: CASSSGQLAYEQYF. Written as DNA, the CDR3 is TGTGCCAGCAGTAGCGGACAGCTCGCCTACGAGCAGTACTTC.